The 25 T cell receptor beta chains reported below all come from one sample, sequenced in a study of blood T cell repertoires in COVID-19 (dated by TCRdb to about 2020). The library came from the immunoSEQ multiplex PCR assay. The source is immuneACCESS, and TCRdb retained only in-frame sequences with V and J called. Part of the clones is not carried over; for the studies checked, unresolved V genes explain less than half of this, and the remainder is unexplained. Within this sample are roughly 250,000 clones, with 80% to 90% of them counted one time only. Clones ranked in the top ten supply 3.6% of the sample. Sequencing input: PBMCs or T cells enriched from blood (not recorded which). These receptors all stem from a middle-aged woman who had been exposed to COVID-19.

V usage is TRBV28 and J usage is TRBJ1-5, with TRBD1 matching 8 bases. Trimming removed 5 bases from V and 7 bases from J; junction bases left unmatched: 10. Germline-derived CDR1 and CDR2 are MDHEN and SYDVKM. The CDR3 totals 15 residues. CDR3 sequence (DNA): TGTGCCAGCAGTCCTGGACAGGGAGATCACCAGCCCCAGCATTTT. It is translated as CASSPGQGDHQPQHF.

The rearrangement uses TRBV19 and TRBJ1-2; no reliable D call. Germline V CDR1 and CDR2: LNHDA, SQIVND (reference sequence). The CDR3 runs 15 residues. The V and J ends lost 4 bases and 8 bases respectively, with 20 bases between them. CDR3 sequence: CASSTREVESRGYTF. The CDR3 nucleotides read TGTGCCAGTAGTACTCGGGAGGTGGAAAGTAGAGGCTACACCTTC.

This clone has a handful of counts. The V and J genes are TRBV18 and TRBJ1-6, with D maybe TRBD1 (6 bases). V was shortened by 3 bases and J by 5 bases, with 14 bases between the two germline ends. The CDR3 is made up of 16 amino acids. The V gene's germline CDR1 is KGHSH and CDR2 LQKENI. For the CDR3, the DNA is TGTGCCAGCTCACCCGATTTCGGGACAAATAATTCACCCCTCCACTTT. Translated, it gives CASSPDFGTNNSPLHF.

This CDR3 reads CASSLERTLNQPQHF. The CDR3 nucleotides are TGTGCCAGCAGCCTAGAGCGGACTCTAAATCAGCCCCAGCATTTT. This chain joins TRBV4-2 and TRBJ1-5; D is uncertain. This CDR3 is 15 amino acids long. Per the germline V gene, CDR1 is LGHNA and CDR2 is YNFKEQ. Trimming cost V 4 bases and J 4 bases, with 14 bases left between them.

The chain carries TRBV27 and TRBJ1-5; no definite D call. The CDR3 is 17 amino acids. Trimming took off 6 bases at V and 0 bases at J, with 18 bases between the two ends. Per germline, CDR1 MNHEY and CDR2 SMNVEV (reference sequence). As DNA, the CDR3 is TGTGCCAGCAGCCTAACCCCCGTTACCTATAGCAATCAGCCCCAGCATTTT. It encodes CASSLTPVTYSNQPQHF.

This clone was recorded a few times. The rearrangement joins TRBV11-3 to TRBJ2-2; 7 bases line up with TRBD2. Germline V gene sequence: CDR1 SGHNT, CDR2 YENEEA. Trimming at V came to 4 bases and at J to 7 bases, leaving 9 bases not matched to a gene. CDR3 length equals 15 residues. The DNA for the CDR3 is TGTGCCAGCAGCTCCAGTGGAACTAGCGTCGGGGAGCTGTTTTTT. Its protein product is CASSSSGTSVGELFF.

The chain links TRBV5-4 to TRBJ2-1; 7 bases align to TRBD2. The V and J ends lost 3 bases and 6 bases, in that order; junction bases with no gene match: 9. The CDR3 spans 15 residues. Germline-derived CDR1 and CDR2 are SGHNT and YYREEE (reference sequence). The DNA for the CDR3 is TGTGCCAGCAGCTCCGGTGGGAGGGTGGGCAATGAGCAGTTCTTC. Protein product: CASSSGGRVGNEQFF.

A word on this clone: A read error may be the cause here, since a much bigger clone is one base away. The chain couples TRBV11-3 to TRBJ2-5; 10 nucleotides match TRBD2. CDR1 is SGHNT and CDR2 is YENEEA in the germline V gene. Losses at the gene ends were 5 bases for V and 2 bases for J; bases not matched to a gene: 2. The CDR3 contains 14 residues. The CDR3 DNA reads TGTGCCAGCAGCCGAGCGGGGGGGCAAGAGACCCAGTACTTC. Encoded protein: CASSRAGGQETQYF.

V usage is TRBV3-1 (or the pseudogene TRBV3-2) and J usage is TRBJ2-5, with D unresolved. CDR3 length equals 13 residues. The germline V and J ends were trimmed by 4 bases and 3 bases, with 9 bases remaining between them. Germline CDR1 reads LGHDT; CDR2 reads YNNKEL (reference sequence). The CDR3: CASSLWAKETQYF. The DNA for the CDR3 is TGTGCCAGCAGCCTTTGGGCTAAAGAGACCCAGTACTTC.

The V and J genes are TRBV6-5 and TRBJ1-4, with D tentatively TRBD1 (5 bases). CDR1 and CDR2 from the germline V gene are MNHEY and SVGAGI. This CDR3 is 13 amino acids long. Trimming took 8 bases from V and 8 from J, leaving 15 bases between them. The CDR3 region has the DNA TGTGCCAGCGCTTCCAGGGCGAGAGAAAAACTGTTTTTT. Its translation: CASASRAREKLFF.

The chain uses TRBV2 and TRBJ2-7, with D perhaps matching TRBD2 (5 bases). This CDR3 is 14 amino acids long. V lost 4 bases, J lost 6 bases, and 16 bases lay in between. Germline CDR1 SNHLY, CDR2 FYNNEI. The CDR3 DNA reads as TGTGCCAGCAGTGGATGGACTCGCCTCGTCGAGCAGTACTTC. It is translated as CASSGWTRLVEQYF.

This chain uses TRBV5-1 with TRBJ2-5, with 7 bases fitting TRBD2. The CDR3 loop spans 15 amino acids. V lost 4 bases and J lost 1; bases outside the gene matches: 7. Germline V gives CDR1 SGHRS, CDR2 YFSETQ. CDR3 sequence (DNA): TGCGCCAGCAGCCCCGCGACGGGGGGCCAAGAGACCCAGTACTTC. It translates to CASSPATGGQETQYF.

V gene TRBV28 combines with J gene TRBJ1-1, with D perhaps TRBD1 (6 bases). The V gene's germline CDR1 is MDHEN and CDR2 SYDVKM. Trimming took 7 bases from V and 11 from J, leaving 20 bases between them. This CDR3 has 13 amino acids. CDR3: CASIRQDSVTAFF. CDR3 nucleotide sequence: TGTGCCAGCATCCGACAGGACTCAGTAACGGCTTTCTTT. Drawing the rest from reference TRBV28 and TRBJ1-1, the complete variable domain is DVKVTQSSRYLVKRTGEKVFLECVQDMDHENMFWYRQDPGLGLRLIYFSYDVKMKEKGDIPEGYSVSREKKERFSLILESASTNQTSMYLCASIRQDSVTAFFGQGTRLTVV.

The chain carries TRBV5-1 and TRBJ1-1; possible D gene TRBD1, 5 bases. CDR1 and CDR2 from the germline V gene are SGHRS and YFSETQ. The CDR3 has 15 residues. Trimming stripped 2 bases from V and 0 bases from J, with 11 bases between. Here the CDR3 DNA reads TGCGCCAGCAGCTTTGTAGGGGCCATGAACACTGAAGCTTTCTTT. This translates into CASSFVGAMNTEAFF.

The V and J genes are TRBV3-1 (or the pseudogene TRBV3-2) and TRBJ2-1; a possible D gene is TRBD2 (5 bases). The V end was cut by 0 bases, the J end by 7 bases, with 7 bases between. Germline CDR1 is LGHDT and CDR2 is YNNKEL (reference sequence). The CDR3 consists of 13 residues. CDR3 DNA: TGTGCCAGCAGCCAAGAGGGAGTGAATGAGCAGTTCTTC. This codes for CASSQEGVNEQFF.

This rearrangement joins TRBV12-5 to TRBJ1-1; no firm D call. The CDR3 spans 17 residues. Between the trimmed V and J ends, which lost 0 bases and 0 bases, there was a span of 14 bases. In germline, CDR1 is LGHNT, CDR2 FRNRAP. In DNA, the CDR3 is TGTGCTAGTGGTTTGGTACCCCTCGCGCAATTGAACACTGAAGCTTTCTTT. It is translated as CASGLVPLAQLNTEAFF. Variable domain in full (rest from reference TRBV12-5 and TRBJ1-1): DARVTQTPRHKVTEMGQEVTMRCQPILGHNTVFWYRQTMMQGLELLAYFRNRAPLDDSGMPKDRFSAEMPDATLATLKIQPSEPRDSAVYFCASGLVPLAQLNTEAFFGQGTRLTVV.

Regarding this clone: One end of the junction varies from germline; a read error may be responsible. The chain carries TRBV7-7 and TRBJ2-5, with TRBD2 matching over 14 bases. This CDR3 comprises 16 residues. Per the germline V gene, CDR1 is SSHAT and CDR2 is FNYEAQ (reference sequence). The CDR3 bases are TGTGCTAGCAGCTTGGGACTAGCGGGGGTCCAAGAGACCCAGTACTTC. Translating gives CASSLGLAGVQETQYF.

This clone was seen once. CDR3 amino acids: CASSKEPITMDTEAFF. CDR3 sequence (DNA): TGTGCCAGCAGCAAAGAGCCAATTACGATGGACACTGAAGCTTTCTTT. The rearrangement links TRBV21-1 to TRBJ1-1. TRBV21-1 is designated a pseudogene. The CDR3 is 16 amino acids.

This CDR3 is CASSLSRGQETQYF. The CDR3 DNA follows: TGTGCCAGCAGTCTTAGTAGAGGGCAAGAGACCCAGTACTTC. The chain combines TRBV2 with TRBJ2-5; D perhaps matches TRBD2 (5 bases). CDR3 length equals 14 residues. The ends were cut back, 5 bases at V and 2 bases at J, with 12 bases in the middle. Germline V gives CDR1 SNHLY, CDR2 FYNNEI.

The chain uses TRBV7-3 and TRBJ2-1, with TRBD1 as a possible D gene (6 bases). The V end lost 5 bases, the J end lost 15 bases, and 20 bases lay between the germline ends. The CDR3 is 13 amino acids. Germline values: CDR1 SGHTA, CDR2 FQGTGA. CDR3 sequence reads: CASSTYQGAGVFF. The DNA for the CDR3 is TGTGCCAGCAGCACCTACCAGGGTGCAGGGGTGTTCTTC.

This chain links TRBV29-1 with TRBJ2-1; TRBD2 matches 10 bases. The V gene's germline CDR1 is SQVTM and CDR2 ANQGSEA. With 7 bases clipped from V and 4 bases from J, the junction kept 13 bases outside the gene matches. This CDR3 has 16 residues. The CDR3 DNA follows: TGCAGCGGGTCAGCGGGGGGGCCAGGGCTATACAATGAGCAGTTCTTC. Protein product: CSGSAGGPGLYNEQFF.

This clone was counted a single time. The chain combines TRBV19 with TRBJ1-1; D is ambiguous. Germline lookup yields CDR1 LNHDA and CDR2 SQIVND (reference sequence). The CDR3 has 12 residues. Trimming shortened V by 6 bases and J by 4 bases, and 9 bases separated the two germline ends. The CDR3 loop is CASRRASTEAFF. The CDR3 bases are TGTGCCAGTAGGAGGGCGTCCACTGAAGCTTTCTTT.

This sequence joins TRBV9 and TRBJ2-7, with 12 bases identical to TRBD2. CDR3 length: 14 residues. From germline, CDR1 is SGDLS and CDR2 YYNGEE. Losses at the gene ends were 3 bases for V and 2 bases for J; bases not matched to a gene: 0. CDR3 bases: TGTGCCAGCAGCGCTAGCGGGGGGGCCTACGAGCAGTACTTC. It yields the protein CASSASGGAYEQYF.

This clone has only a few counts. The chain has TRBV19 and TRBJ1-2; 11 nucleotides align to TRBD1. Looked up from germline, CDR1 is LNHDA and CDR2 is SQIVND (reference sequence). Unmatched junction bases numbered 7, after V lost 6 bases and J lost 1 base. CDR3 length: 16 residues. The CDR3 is CASRDRDRGINYGYTF. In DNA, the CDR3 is TGTGCCAGTAGAGACCGGGACAGGGGGATTAACTATGGCTACACCTTC.

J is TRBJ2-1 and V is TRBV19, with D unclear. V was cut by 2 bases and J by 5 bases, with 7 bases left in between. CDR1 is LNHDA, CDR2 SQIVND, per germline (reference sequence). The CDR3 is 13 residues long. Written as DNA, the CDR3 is TGTGCCAGTAGTATACCAGGTAACAATGAGCAGTTCTTC. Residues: CASSIPGNNEQFF.